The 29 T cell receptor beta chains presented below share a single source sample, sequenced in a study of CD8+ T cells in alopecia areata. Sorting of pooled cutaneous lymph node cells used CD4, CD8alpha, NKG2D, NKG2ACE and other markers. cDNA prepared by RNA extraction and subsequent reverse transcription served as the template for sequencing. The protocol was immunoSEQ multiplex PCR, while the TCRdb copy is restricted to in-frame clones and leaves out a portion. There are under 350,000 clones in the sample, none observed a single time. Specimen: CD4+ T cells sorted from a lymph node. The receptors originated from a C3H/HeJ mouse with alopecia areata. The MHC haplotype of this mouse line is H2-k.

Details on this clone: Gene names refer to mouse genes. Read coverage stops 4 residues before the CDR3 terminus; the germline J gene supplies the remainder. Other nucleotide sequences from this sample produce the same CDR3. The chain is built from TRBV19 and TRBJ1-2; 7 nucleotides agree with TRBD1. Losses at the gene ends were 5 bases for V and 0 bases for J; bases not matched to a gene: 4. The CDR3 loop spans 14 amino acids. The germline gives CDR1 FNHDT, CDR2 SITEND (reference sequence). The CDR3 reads CASRRQGTNSDYTF. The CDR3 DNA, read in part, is TGTGCCAGCAGGCGACAGGGAACAAACTCC. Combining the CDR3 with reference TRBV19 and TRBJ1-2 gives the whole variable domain GGIITQTPKFLIGQEGQKLTLKCQQNFNHDTMYWYRQDSGKGLRLIYYSITENDLQKGDLSEGYDASREKKSSFSLTVTSAQKNEMAVFLCASRRQGTNSDYTFGSGTRLLVI.

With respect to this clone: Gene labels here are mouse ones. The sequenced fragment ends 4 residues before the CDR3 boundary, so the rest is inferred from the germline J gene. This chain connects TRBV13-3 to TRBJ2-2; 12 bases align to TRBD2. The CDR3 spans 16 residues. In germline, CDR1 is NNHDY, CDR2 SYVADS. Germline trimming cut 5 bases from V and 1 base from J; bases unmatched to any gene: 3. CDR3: CASRTGGARNTGQLYF. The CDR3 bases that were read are TGTGCCAGCAGGACTGGGGGGGCGCGAAACACCGGG.

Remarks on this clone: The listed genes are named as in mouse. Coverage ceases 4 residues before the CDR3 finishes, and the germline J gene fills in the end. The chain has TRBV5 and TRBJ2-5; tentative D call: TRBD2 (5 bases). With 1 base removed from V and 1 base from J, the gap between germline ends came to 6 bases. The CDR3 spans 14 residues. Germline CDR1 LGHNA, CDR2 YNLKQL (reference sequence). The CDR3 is CASSQVGYQDTQYF. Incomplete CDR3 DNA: TGTGCCAGCAGCCAAGTGGGGTACCAAGAC.

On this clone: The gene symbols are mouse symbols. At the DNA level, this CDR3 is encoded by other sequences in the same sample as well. CDR3 sequence reads: CASSRTGGDEQYF. CDR3 DNA, as far as it was read: TGTGCCAGCAGCCGGACAGGGGGGGAT. The gene calls are TRBV13-3 and TRBJ2-7; the match to TRBD1 covers 10 bases. The missing CDR3 end, 4 residues past where the read stops, is filled in from the germline J gene. Germline CDR1 reads NNHDY; CDR2 reads SYVADS. This CDR3 contains 13 residues.

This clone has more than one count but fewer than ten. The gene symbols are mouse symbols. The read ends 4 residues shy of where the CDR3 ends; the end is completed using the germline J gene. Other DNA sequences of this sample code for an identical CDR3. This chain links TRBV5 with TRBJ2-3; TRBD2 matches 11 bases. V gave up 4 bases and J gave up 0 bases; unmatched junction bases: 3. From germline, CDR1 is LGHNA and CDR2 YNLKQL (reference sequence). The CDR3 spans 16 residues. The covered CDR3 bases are TGTGCCAGCAGCCCGGGACTGGGGGCTAGTGCAGAA. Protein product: CASSPGLGASAE. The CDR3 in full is CASSPGLGASAETLYF.

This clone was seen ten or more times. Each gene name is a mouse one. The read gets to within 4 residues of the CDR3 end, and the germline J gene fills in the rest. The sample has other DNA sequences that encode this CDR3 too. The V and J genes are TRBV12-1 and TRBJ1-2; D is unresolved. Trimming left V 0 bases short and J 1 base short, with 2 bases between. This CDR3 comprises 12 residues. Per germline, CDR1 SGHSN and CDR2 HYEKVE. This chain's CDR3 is CASSLRNSDYTF. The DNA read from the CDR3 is TGTGCCAGCTCTCTCAGAAACTCC. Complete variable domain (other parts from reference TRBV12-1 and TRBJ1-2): DSGVVQSPRHIIKEKGGRSVLTCIPISGHSNVVWYQQTLGKELKFLIQHYEKVERDKGFLPSRFSVQQFDDYHSEMNMSALELEDSAMYFCASSLRNSDYTFGSGTRLLVI.

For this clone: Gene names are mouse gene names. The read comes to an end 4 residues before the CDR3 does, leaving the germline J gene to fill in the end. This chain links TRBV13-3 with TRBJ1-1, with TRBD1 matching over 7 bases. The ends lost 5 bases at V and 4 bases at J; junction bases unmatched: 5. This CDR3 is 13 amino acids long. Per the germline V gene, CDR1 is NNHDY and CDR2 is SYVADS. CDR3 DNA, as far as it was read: TGTGCCAGCAGACCCGACAGGGCCACA. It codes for CASRPDRAT. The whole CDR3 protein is CASRPDRATEVFF.

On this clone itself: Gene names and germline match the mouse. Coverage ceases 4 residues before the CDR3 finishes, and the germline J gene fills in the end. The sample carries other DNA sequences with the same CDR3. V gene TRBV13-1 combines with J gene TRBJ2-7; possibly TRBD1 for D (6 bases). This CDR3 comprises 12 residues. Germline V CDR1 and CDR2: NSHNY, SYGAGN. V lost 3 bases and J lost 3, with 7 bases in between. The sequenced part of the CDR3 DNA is TGTGCCAGCAGTGTGACAGGCTAT. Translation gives CASSVTGY. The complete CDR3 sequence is CASSVTGYEQYF.

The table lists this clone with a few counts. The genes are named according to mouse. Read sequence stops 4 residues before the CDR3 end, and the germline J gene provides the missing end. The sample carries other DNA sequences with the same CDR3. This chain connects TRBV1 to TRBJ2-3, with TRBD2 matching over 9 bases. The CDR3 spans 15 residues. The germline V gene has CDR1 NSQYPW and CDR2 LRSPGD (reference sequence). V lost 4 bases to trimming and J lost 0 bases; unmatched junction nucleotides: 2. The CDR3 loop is CTCSDWGASAETLYF. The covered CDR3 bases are TGCACCTGCAGTGACTGGGGGGCTAGTGCAGAA.

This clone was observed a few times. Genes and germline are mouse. The DNA read from the CDR3 is TGTGCCAGCGGTGACGGGCTGGGGGATAACCAAGAC. Translation gives CASGDGLGDNQD. The CDR3 in its entirety is CASGDGLGDNQDTQYF. The chain links TRBV13-2 to TRBJ2-5, with TRBD2 matching over 7 bases. The CDR3 goes on 4 residues after the read ends, and that part is filled in from the germline J gene. J was trimmed by 0 bases and V by 2 bases; bases with no gene match: 6. The CDR3 extends over 16 amino acids. Germline values: CDR1 NNHNN, CDR2 SYGAGS (reference sequence).

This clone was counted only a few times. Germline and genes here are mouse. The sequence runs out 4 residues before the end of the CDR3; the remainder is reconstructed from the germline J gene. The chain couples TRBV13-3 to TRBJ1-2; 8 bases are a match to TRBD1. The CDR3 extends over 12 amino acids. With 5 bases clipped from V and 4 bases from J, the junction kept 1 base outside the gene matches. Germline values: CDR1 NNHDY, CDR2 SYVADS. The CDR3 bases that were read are TGTGCCAGCAGGGACAGGGTCTCC. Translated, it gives CASRDRVS. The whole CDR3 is CASRDRVSDYTF.

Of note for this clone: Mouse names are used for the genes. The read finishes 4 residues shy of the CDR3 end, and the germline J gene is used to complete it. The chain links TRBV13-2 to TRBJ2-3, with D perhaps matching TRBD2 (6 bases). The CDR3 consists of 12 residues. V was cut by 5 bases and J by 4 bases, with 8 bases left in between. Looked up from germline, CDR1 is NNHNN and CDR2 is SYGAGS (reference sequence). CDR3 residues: CASGLGSETLYF. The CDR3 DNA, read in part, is TGTGCCAGCGGGCTGGGGTCAGAA.

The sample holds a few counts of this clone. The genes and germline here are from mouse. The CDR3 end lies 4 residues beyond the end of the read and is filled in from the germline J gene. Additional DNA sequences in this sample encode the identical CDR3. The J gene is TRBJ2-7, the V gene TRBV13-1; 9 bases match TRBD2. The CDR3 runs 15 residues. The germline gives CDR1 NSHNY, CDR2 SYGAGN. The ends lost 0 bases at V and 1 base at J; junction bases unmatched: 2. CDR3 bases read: TGTGCCAGCAGTGATGCTGGGGGGGGTTCCTAT. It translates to CASSDAGGGSY. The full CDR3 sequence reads CASSDAGGGSYEQYF.

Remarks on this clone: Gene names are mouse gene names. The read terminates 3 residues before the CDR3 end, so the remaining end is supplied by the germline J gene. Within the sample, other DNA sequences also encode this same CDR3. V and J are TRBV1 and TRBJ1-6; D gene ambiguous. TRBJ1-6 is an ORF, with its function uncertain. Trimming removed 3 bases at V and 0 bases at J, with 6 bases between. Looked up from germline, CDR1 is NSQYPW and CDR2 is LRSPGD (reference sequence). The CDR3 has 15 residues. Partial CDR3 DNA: TGCACCTGCAGTGCGTCAGATTCCTATAATTCGCCC. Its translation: CTCSASDSYNSP. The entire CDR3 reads CTCSASDSYNSPLYF.

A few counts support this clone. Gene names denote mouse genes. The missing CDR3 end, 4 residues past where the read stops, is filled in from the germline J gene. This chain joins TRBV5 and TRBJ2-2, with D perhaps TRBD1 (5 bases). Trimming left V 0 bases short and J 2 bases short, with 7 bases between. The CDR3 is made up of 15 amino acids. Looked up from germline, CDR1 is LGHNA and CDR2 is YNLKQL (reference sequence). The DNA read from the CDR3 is TGTGCCAGCAGCCAAGAGCCAGGGAACACCGGG. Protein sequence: CASSQEPGNTG. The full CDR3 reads CASSQEPGNTGQLYF.

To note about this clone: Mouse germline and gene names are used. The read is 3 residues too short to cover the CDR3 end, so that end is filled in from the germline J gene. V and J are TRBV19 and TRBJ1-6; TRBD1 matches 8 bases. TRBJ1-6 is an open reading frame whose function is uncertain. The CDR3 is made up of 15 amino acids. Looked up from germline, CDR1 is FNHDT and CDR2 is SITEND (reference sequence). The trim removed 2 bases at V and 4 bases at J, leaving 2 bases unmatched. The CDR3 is CASSIRGHYNSPLYF. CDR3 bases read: TGTGCCAGCAGTATCAGGGGGCATTATAATTCGCCC.

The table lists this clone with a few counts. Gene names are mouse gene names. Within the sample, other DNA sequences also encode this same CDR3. The sequenced CDR3 bases are TGTGCCAGCAGCCCACCGACTGGGCACTCCTAT. Translating gives CASSPPTGHSY. The full CDR3 sequence reads CASSPPTGHSYEQYF. This chain links TRBV14 with TRBJ2-7, with 7 bases identical to TRBD2. Read data end 4 residues before the CDR3 end; the end is taken from the germline J gene. The germline CDR1 and CDR2 sequences are SGHDT and FRDEAV. The CDR3 extends over 15 amino acids. J was trimmed by 0 bases and V by 5 bases; bases with no gene match: 8.

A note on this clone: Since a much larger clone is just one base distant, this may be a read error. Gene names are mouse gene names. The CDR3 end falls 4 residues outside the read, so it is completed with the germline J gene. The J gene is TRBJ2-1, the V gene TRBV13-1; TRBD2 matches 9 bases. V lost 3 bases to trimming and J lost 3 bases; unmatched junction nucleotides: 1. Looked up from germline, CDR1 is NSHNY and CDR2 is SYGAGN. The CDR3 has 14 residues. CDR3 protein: CASSAWGGYAEQFF. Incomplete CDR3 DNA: TGTGCCAGCAGTGCCTGGGGGGGCTATGCT.

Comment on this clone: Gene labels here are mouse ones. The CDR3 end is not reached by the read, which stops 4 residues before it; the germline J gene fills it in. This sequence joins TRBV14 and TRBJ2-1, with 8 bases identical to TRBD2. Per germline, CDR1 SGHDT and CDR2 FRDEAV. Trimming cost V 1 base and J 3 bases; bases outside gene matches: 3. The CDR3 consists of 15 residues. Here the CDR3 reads CASSFPWGAYAEQFF. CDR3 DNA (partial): TGTGCCAGCAGTTTCCCCTGGGGGGCCTATGCT. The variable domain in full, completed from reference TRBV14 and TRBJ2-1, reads EAGVTQSPRYAVLQEGQAVSFWCDPISGHDTLYWYQQPRDQGPQLLVYFRDEAVIDNSQLPSDRFSAVRPKGTNSTLKIQSAKQGDTATYLCASSFPWGAYAEQFFGPGTRLTVL.

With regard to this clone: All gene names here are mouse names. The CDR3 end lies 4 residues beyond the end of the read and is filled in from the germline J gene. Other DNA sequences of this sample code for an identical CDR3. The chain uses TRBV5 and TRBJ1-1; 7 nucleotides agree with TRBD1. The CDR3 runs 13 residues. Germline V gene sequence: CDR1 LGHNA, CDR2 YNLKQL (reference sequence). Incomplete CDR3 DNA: TGTGCCAGCAGCCCCACAGGGGAGACA. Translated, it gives CASSPTGET. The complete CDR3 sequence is CASSPTGETEVFF.

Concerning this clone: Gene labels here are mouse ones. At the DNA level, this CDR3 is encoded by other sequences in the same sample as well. The CDR3 bases that were read are TGTGCCAGCAGCCAAGACTGGGGGCGCAACACCGGG. It specifies CASSQDWGRNTG. The CDR3 as a whole reads CASSQDWGRNTGQLYF. This sequence joins TRBV5 and TRBJ2-2; D perhaps matches TRBD2 (7 bases). Coverage ceases 4 residues before the CDR3 finishes, and the germline J gene fills in the end. There are 16 residues in the CDR3. V shed 0 bases and J shed 2 bases, with 10 bases lying between them. Germline CDR1 LGHNA, CDR2 YNLKQL (reference sequence).

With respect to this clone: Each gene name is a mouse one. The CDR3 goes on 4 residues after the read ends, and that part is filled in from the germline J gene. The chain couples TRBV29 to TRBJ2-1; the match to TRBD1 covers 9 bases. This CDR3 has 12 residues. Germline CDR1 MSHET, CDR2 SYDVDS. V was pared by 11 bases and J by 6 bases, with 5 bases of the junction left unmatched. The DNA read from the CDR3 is TGTGCTGCCCGGGACAGGGTTGCT. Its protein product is CAARDRVA. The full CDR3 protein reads CAARDRVAEQFF.

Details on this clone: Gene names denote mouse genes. CDR3: CASNDWGGAGTGQLYF. The sequenced CDR3 bases are TGTGCCAGCAATGACTGGGGGGGCGCGGGCACCGGG. V usage is TRBV13-1 and J usage is TRBJ2-2, with 12 bases that match TRBD2. The CDR3 is cut off 4 residues early in the read; its end comes from the germline J gene. In germline, CDR1 is NSHNY, CDR2 SYGAGN. The CDR3 contains 16 residues. The V gene end was trimmed by 6 bases and the J gene end by 4 bases; junction bases not matched to a gene: 7.

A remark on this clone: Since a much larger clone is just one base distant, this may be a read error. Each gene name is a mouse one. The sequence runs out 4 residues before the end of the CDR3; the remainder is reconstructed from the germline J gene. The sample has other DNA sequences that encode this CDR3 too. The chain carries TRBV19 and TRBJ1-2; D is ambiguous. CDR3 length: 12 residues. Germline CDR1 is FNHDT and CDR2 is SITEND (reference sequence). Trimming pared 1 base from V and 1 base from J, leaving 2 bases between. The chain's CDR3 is CASSIRNSDYTF. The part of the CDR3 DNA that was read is TGTGCCAGCAGTATAAGAAACTCC.

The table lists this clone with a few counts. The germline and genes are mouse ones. The CDR3 spells CASSLTGLINTGQLYF. The DNA read from the CDR3 is TGTGCCAGCAGCTTAACGGGACTGATAAACACCGGG. The rearrangement links TRBV3 to TRBJ2-2, with 7 bases that match TRBD2. The read gets to within 4 residues of the CDR3 end, and the germline J gene fills in the rest. Germline V gene lookup returns CDR1 SNHLY and CDR2 FYNGKV (reference sequence). This CDR3 has 16 residues. V was pared by 2 bases and J by 1 base, with 4 bases of the junction left unmatched.

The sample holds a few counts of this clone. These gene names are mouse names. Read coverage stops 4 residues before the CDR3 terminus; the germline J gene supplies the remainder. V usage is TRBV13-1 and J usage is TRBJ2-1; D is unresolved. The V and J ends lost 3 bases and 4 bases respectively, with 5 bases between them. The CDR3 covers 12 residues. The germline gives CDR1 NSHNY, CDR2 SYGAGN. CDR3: CASSAQYAEQFF. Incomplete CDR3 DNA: TGTGCCAGCAGTGCACAATATGCT.

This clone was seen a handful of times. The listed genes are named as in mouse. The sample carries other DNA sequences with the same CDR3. The CDR3 spells CASKQGNTGQLYF. CDR3 bases read: TGTGCCAGCAAGCAGGGGAACACCGGG. The chain has TRBV19 and TRBJ2-2; D possibly corresponds to TRBD1 (6 bases). The read ends 4 residues early relative to the CDR3; the germline J gene fills the gap. The CDR3 consists of 13 residues. Germline-derived CDR1 and CDR2 are FNHDT and SITEND (reference sequence). The V end was cut by 6 bases, the J end by 2 bases, with 8 bases between. The full variable domain, completed using reference TRBV19 and TRBJ2-2, is GGIITQTPKFLIGQEGQKLTLKCQQNFNHDTMYWYRQDSGKGLRLIYYSITENDLQKGDLSEGYDASREKKSSFSLTVTSAQKNEMAVFLCASKQGNTGQLYFGEGSKLTVL.

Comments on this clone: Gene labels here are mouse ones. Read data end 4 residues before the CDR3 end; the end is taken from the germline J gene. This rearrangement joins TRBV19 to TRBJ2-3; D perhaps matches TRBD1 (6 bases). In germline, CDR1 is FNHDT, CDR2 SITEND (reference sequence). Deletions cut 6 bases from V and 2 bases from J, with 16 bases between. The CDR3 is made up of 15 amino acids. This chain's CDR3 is CASIPSQGFAETLYF. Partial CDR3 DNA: TGTGCCAGCATTCCATCTCAGGGGTTTGCAGAA.

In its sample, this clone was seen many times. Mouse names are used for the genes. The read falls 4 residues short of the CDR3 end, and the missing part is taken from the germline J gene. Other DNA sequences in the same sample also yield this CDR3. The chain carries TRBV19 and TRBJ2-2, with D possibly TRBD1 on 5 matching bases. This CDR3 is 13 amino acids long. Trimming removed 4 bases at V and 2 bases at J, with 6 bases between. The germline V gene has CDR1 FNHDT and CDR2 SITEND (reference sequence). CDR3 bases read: TGTGCCAGCAGTCGACAGAACACCGGG. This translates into CASSRQNTG. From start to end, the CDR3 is CASSRQNTGQLYF.